This is a list of T cell receptor beta chains from one sample in a study of blood T cells in healthy people across ages. TCRdb used MiXCR to reprocess the 5' RACE reads, holding one entry per CDR3 protein. In the table there are around 1,900,000 distinct CDR3 sequences, 30% to 40% of which are singletons. The sample comprised blood. These receptors came from a human donor in good health. The CDR3 runs from the conserved cysteine through the conserved F or W. D genes are given only for firm matches. A clone size is listed for some rows: how often the clone was seen (once, few, many), or a class if it is expanded.

v_call	d_call	j_call	clone_size	cdr3_aa	cdr3_nt
TRBV20-1	TRBD1	TRBJ2-5	NA	CSARPRKGTGGETQYF	TGCAGTGCCCGGCCCAGGAAAGGGACAGGGGGGGAGACCCAGTACTTC
TRBV5-1	NA	TRBJ2-7	few	CASSLAGLRNEQYF	TGCGCCAGCAGCTTGGCCGGGTTGAGGAACGAGCAGTACTTC
TRBV5-1	TRBD1	TRBJ2-5	NA	CASSQDRVETQYF	TGCGCCAGCAGCCAAGACAGGGTCGAGACCCAGTACTTC
TRBV6-1	TRBD2	TRBJ2-3	few	CAGSRLAGGAKSTDTQYF	TGTGCCGGCAGCCGACTAGCGGGGGGGGCGAAAAGCACAGATACGCAGTATTTT
TRBV20-1	TRBD2	TRBJ2-7	NA	CSASNSGDIYEQYF	TGCAGTGCTAGTAATAGCGGGGACATCTACGAGCAGTACTTC
TRBV3-1	NA	TRBJ1-1	few	CASSPPEGPNTEAFF	TGTGCCAGCAGCCCCCCAGAGGGCCCCAACACTGAAGCTTTCTTT
TRBV6-2/TRBV6-3	TRBD1	TRBJ2-1	NA	CASRDPGQGFFRPFNEQFF	TGTGCCAGCAGGGATCCGGGACAGGGGTTTTTTCGTCCCTTCAATGAGCAGTTCTTC
TRBV27	NA	TRBJ2-1	NA	CASTSLDSPQNEQFF	TGTGCCAGCACCTCTCTGGACAGCCCGCAGAATGAGCAGTTCTTC
TRBV5-1	NA	TRBJ2-7	NA	CASSRSPRSYEQYF	TGCGCCAGCAGCCGGAGCCCCCGCTCCTACGAGCAGTACTTC
TRBV6-5	TRBD1	TRBJ2-7	NA	CASTKTGDPYEQYF	TGTGCCAGCACCAAGACAGGGGACCCCTACGAGCAGTACTTC
TRBV28	NA	TRBJ1-1	NA	CASSLSGQPMNTEAFF	TGTGCCAGCAGTTTAAGTGGACAGCCCATGAACACTGAAGCTTTCTTT
TRBV6-5	TRBD2	TRBJ2-1	few	CASSYSIGGRGEQFF	TGTGCCAGCAGTTACTCGATCGGGGGGAGGGGTGAGCAGTTCTTC
TRBV5-1	NA	TRBJ2-3	many	CASSTDPGRTDTQYF	TGCGCCAGCAGCACGGACCCCGGCAGGACAGATACGCAGTATTTT
TRBV7-2	TRBD1	TRBJ2-1	many	CASSPDRFYNEQFF	TGTGCCAGCTCCCCGGACAGGTTCTACAATGAGCAGTTCTTC
TRBV6-5	NA	TRBJ1-1	few	CASSHRTYRGTEAFF	TGTGCCAGCAGTCATCGGACGTATAGAGGAACTGAAGCTTTCTTT
TRBV29-1	TRBD1	TRBJ1-2	NA	CSVGPDRQANYGYTF	TGCAGCGTTGGTCCGGACAGGCAAGCTAACTATGGCTACACCTTC
TRBV7-6	NA	TRBJ1-2	NA	CASSLNREEGCTF	TGTGCCAGCAGCCTGAATCGGGAGGAAGGCTGCACCTTC
TRBV9	TRBD2	TRBJ2-1	once	CASSELAGASYNEQFF	TGTGCCAGCAGCGAACTAGCGGGGGCCTCCTACAATGAGCAGTTCTTC
TRBV27	TRBD2	TRBJ2-5	many	CASSFGKPSGGRRETQYF	TGTGCCAGCAGTTTCGGGAAACCTAGCGGGGGGCGCCGAGAGACCCAGTACTTC
TRBV20-1	NA	TRBJ2-2	few	CSASGLAYPNTGELFF	TGCAGTGCTAGCGGGTTGGCTTACCCGAACACCGGGGAGCTGTTTTTT
TRBV7-2	NA	TRBJ2-7	NA	CASSLGGSCEQYF	TGTGCCAGCAGCTTAGGGGGATCCTGCGAGCAGTACTTC
TRBV4-3	TRBD1	TRBJ2-4	few	CASSQDDFAGGSKNIQYF	TGCGCCAGCAGCCAAGATGATTTCGCAGGGGGCAGCAAAAACATTCAGTACTTC
TRBV20-1	NA	TRBJ1-1	few	CSAGRLGRMNTEAFF	TGCAGTGCTGGCAGACTGGGGAGGATGAACACTGAAGCTTTCTTT
TRBV7-9	NA	TRBJ2-7	NA	CASSLVARSSYEQYF	TGTGCCAGCAGCTTAGTGGCCAGGAGCTCCTACGAGCAGTACTTC
TRBV2	NA	TRBJ1-1	NA	CASSEYSGNTEAFF	TGTGCCAGCAGCGAATACTCGGGTAACACTGAAGCTTTCTTT
TRBV7-8	TRBD1	TRBJ1-2	few	CASSAQTGTYGYTF	TGTGCCAGCAGCGCTCAGACAGGGACCTATGGCTACACCTTC
TRBV10-3	TRBD2	TRBJ2-5	few	CAISSGGGAVETQYF	TGTGCCATCAGTTCCGGCGGGGGGGCCGTAGAGACCCAGTACTTC
TRBV7-2	NA	TRBJ1-1	NA	CASSPGMALAAFF	TGTGCCAGCAGCCCCGGAATGGCCCTGGCGGCTTTCTTT
TRBV6-2/TRBV6-3	TRBD1	TRBJ1-1	NA	CASSDQGVPEAFF	TGTGCCAGCAGTGACCAGGGGGTCCCTGAAGCTTTCTTT
TRBV20-1	TRBD2	TRBJ2-3	NA	CSARLLAGMLDTQYF	TGCAGTGCTAGGTTACTAGCGGGCATGTTAGATACGCAGTATTTT
TRBV20-1	NA	TRBJ2-5	few	CSAGNREPQYF	TGCAGTGCTGGTAACCGGGAGCCCCAGTACTTC
TRBV12-3/TRBV12-4	NA	TRBJ2-6	NA	CASSFIASGASVLTF	TGTGCCAGCAGTTTTATAGCCTCTGGGGCCAGCGTCCTGACTTTC
TRBV5-1	TRBD2	TRBJ2-5	few	CASSFGTSGLWEQYF	TGCGCCAGCAGCTTTGGAACTAGCGGGCTTTGGGAGCAGTACTTC
TRBV7-2	TRBD2	TRBJ2-7	NA	CASSKGTSGRFYEQYF	TGTGCCAGCAGCAAAGGGACTAGCGGGCGCTTCTACGAGCAGTACTTC
TRBV7-9	NA	TRBJ1-2	NA	CASNPDANYGYTF	TGTGCCAGCAACCCGGACGCAAACTATGGCTACACCTTC
TRBV6-6	NA	TRBJ1-1	NA	CASSYDVGGTAFF	TGTGCCAGCAGTTACGATGTGGGGGGGACAGCTTTCTTT
TRBV7-9	NA	TRBJ2-4	NA	CAGSLLDGVAKNIQYF	TGTGCCGGCAGCTTACTAGACGGGGTCGCCAAAAACATTCAGTACTTC
TRBV7-2	NA	TRBJ2-7	few	CASSSSGTRSSYEQYF	TGTGCCAGCAGCTCCTCCGGGACTCGGAGCTCCTACGAGCAGTACTTC
TRBV29-1	TRBD1	TRBJ2-5	NA	CSPRTGTTQYF	TGCAGCCCCCGGACAGGGACGACCCAGTACTTC
TRBV5-8	NA	TRBJ2-7	few	CASSFRTGYASYEQYF	TGTGCCAGCAGCTTCAGGACCGGGTACGCCTCCTACGAGCAGTACTTC
TRBV28	TRBD2	TRBJ2-1	NA	CASTRAGGKYNEQFF	TGTGCCAGCACCCGAGCGGGGGGCAAGTACAATGAGCAGTTCTTC
TRBV29-1	NA	TRBJ2-7	few	CSVEAVGEQYF	TGCAGCGTTGAGGCAGTGGGTGAGCAGTACTTC
TRBV9	NA	TRBJ2-7	few	CASSVAPGTSYEQYF	TGTGCCAGCAGCGTAGCCCCCGGGACCTCCTACGAGCAGTACTTC
TRBV6-5	NA	TRBJ1-2	NA	CASSYAGIGYTF	TGTGCCAGCAGTTACGCGGGGATTGGCTACACCTTC
TRBV28	TRBD1	TRBJ1-4	NA	CTTTGTGDNRGEKLFF	TGTACCACCACCGGGACAGGGGATAATCGAGGTGAAAAACTGTTTTTT
TRBV27	NA	TRBJ2-7	few	CASSRYGDEQYF	TGTGCCAGCAGTCGATATGGGGACGAGCAGTACTTC
TRBV2	TRBD2	TRBJ2-3	NA	CASNSGAGGPNDTQYF	TGTGCCAGCAATTCAGGGGCGGGGGGACCAAACGATACGCAGTATTTT
TRBV7-9	TRBD2	TRBJ2-7	few	CASSHVGLAVYEQYF	TGTGCCAGCAGCCACGTGGGACTAGCGGTCTACGAGCAGTACTTC
TRBV3-1	NA	TRBJ2-3	NA	CASSQGEGSGYTDTQYF	TGTGCCAGCAGCCAAGGAGAGGGTAGCGGATACACAGATACGCAGTATTTT
TRBV12-5	TRBD2	TRBJ2-7	NA	CASGSPGGGSCEQYF	TGTGCTAGTGGTTCCCCCGGGGGGGGATCCTGCGAGCAGTACTTC
TRBV12-3/TRBV12-4	NA	TRBJ1-5	many	CASSLLGGNQPQHF	TGTGCCAGCAGTTTACTGGGGGGAAATCAGCCCCAGCATTTT
TRBV7-2	TRBD1	TRBJ2-1	NA	CASILDRGYNEQFF	TGTGCCAGCATCCTGGACAGGGGTTACAATGAGCAGTTCTTC
TRBV6-2/TRBV6-3	NA	TRBJ1-2	few	CASKPNSEGFGYTF	TGTGCCAGCAAACCGAACTCCGAGGGTTTCGGCTACACCTTC
TRBV28	NA	TRBJ1-2	few	CASSKNRVDGYTF	TGTGCCAGCAGTAAAAACAGGGTGGATGGCTACACCTTC
TRBV20-1	TRBD1	TRBJ1-5	NA	CSATTNRQGGKIRALWEPQHF	TGCAGTGCTACCACCAACCGGCAGGGGGGAAAGATAAGGGCCCTTTGGGAGCCCCAGCATTTT
TRBV10-3	TRBD1	TRBJ2-5	NA	CAISGTGGKETQYF	TGTGCCATCAGCGGGACAGGGGGCAAGGAGACCCAGTACTTC
TRBV20-1	TRBD2	TRBJ2-1	NA	CSAVLAGGSYEQVF	TGCAGTGCTGTGCTAGCGGGGGGTAGCTATGAGCAGGTCTTC
TRBV20-1	TRBD1	TRBJ2-7	few	CSAFPTGVYEQYF	TGCAGTGCTTTCCCGACAGGGGTTTACGAGCAGTACTTC